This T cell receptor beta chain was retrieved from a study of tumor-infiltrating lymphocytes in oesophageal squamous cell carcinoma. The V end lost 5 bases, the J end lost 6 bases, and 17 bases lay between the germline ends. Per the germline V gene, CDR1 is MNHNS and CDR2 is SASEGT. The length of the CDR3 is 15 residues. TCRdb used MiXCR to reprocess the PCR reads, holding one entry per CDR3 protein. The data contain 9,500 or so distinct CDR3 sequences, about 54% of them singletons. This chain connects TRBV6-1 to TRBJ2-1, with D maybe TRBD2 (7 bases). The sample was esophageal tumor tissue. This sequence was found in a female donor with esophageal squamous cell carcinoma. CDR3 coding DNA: TGTGCCAGCAGTTGGGGGGGGCATAACCCCAATGAGCAGTTCTTC. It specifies CASSWGGHNPNEQFF.